A single sample gave rise to the 31 T cell receptor delta chains below, sequenced in a study of gamma-delta chains in newborns, infants, children. TCRdb re-analyzed the reads via CATT. In the table there are just over 5,500 delta-chain clones, 0.4% to 0.45% of which are singletons. Sequencing input: blood. These receptors all stem from a child who was a newborn, infant or young child, either healthy, febrile or measles-vaccinated (not recorded which).

This clone showed up just a few times. A read error likely explains why the TCRdb protein, taken from a much larger clone, differs from this DNA's translation at residue 3; the protein shown is translated from the DNA. The sample holds other DNA sequences that translate to the same CDR3. The V and J genes are TRDV2 and TRDJ3, with TRDD3 matching over 7 bases. The CDR3 has 18 residues. The V gene's germline CDR1 is GEAIGNYY and CDR2 EKD. The CDR3 DNA reads as TGTGCCCGTGACACCGGGGGATTCAGCTCCTGGGACACCCGACAGATGTTTTTC. Residues: CARDTGGFSSWDTRQMFF.

A few counts support this clone. A much larger clonotype is one base distant, so this may be a read error. Other DNA sequences of this sample code for an identical CDR3. The chain employs TRDV2 and TRDJ3; 9 nucleotides align to TRDD3. This CDR3 region has 22 residues. CDR1 GEAIGNYY and CDR2 EKD come from the germline V gene. After removal of 1 base from V and 0 bases from J, the junction contained 15 bases not matched to a gene. The CDR3 bases are TGTGCCTGTGACACAGTGGGCGCTGGGGGATCACAAAGCTCCTGGGACACCCGACAGATGTTTTTC. Translating gives CACDTVGAGGSQSSWDTRQMFF.

There are a few counts of this clone. Since a much larger clone is just one base distant, this may be a read error. This chain connects TRDV2 to TRDJ3, with TRDD3 matching 10 bases. Germline lookup yields CDR1 GEAIGNYY and CDR2 EKD. This CDR3 spans 20 amino acids. Losses at the gene ends were 1 base for V and 0 bases for J; bases not matched to a gene: 8. Written as DNA, the CDR3 is TGTGCCTGTGACACGTACAGGGGGATACGCAGCTCCTGGGACACCCGACAGATGTTTTTC. It specifies CACDTYRGIRSSWDTRQMFF.

By sample share, this clone is medium-sized. This CDR3 is also generated by other DNA sequences in the sample. The V call is TRDV2, the J call TRDJ3; 7 bases are shared with TRDD3. The CDR3 consists of 18 residues. Germline V gene lookup returns CDR1 GEAIGNYY and CDR2 EKD. The J segment lost 0 bases and the V segment lost 2 bases, leaving 6 bases of the junction unmatched. CDR3 bases: TGTGCCTGTGACAGTACTGGGGCCCCCTCCTGGGACACCCGACAGATGTTTTTC. Translating it yields CACDSTGAPSWDTRQMFF.

This chain links TRDV3 with TRDJ2; 9 positions agree with TRDD3. J gave up 4 bases and V 0 bases, and 6 bases lay outside the gene matches. The CDR3 sequence is 15 residues long. From germline, CDR1 is TVYSNPD and CDR2 GDNSRS (reference sequence). CDR3 bases: TGTGCCTTTAGGATGACTGGGGGACGGACAGCACAACTCTTCTTT. Protein: CAFRMTGGRTAQLFF.

A few counts support this clone. The TCRdb protein comes from a much larger clone and disagrees with this DNA's translation at residue 4, likely due to a read error; the protein given here is derived from the DNA. This rearrangement joins TRDV2 to TRDJ3; 8 nucleotides match TRDD3. This CDR3 is 18 amino acids long. Germline loops: CDR1 GEAIGNYY, CDR2 EKD. The CDR3 coding sequence is TGTGCCTGTGGCACCGGCTGGGGGACCTCCTGGGACACCCGACAGATGTTTTTC. Translated: CACGTGWGTSWDTRQMFF.

This clone was seen only a few times. This may arise from a read error, as a much more abundant clone is one base away. The V and J genes are TRDV2 and TRDJ3; 10 bases are shared with TRDD3. V was pared by 0 bases and J by 3 bases, with 13 bases of the junction left unmatched. Germline loops: CDR1 GEAIGNYY, CDR2 EKD. This CDR3 has 21 amino acids. The CDR3 bases are TGTGCCTGTGACACCTACCTTCCGGGGGATACGCGGGACTGGGACACCCGACAGATGTTTTTC. Translated: CACDTYLPGDTRDWDTRQMFF.

As to this clone: The protein in TCRdb stems from a much larger clone and differs at residue 9 from this DNA's translation, likely a read error; here the protein is translated from the DNA. The rearrangement joins TRDV2 to TRDJ3; D is uncertain. Germline CDR1 GEAIGNYY, CDR2 EKD. CDR3 size: 16 residues. The CDR3 loop is CACDSTASRDTRQMFF. The CDR3 DNA sequence: TGTGCCTGTGACAGTACTGCCTCCCGGGACACCCGACAGATGTTTTTC.

This clone is judged medium-sized (0.01 to 0.1%). This sample includes further DNA sequences coding for the same CDR3. The gene calls are TRDV2 and TRDJ3, with 10 positions matching TRDD3. After removal of 0 bases from V and 1 base from J, the junction contained 5 bases not matched to a gene. Germline V lookup: CDR1 GEAIGNYY, CDR2 EKD. The CDR3 is 19 residues long. The CDR3 DNA is TGTGCCTGTGACACCGGGGGGATACGCGTATCCTGGGACACCCGACAGATGTTTTTC. This gives the protein CACDTGGIRVSWDTRQMFF.

This clone appeared a few times. TCRdb attributes to this sequence the protein of a much larger clone, which differs from the DNA translation at residue 12; a read error is likely, and the protein displayed is translated from the DNA. Other DNA variants within this sample encode the same CDR3. The chain has TRDV2 and TRDJ3; D possibly corresponds to TRDD3 (6 bases). From germline, CDR1 is GEAIGNYY and CDR2 EKD. The CDR3 has 18 residues. The CDR3 DNA reads as TGTGCCTGTGACACCGTCTGGCCGAGCTCCTGGGGCACCCGACAGATGTTTTTC. Its protein is CACDTVWPSSWGTRQMFF.

There are a few counts of this clone. This likely came from a read error, as a far larger clone is one base away. Other DNA sequences within the sample encode an identical CDR3. This sequence joins TRDV2 and TRDJ3, with a tentative D call TRDD3 (5 bases). The germline V gene encodes CDR1 GEAIGNYY and CDR2 EKD. The CDR3 has 18 residues. CDR3 in DNA: TGTGCCTGTGACACCGATCGACCCAGCTCCTGGGACACCCGACAGATGTTCTTC. This gives the protein CACDTDRPSSWDTRQMFF.

Notes on this clone: The protein in TCRdb stems from a much larger clone and differs at residue 3 from this DNA's translation, likely a read error; here the protein is translated from the DNA. The genes are TRDV2 and TRDJ3; 10 bases are shared with TRDD3. CDR3 length equals 19 residues. The germline CDR1 and CDR2 sequences are GEAIGNYY and EKD. The CDR3 DNA reads as TGTGCCCGTGACGGATACTGGGGGATGAGCTCCTGGGACACCCGACAGATGTTTTTC. Protein: CARDGYWGMSSWDTRQMFF.

This clone appeared a few times. The protein given by TCRdb reflects a much larger clone and differs at residue 8 from this DNA's translation, likely from a read error; the protein shown is the DNA's translation. The same CDR3 also results from other DNA sequences found in this sample. The chain couples TRDV2 to TRDJ3; D possibly corresponds to TRDD3 (6 bases). V was pared by 0 bases and J by 0 bases, with 11 bases between. From germline, CDR1 is GEAIGNYY and CDR2 EKD. This CDR3 is built from 18 residues. The CDR3 protein is CACDTWGSSSWDTRQMFF. Written as DNA, the CDR3 is TGTGCCTGTGACACCTGGGGATCCAGCTCCTGGGACACCCGACAGATGTTTTTC.

Within the sample, this clone is medium-sized (0.01 to 0.1%). The chain uses TRDV2 and TRDJ3; 13 bases are shared with TRDD3. The germline V gene has CDR1 GEAIGNYY and CDR2 EKD. J gave up 0 bases and V 1 base, and 11 bases lay outside the gene matches. The CDR3 runs 22 residues. CDR3 sequence: CACDTVYWGIRPSSWDTRQMFF. The CDR3 DNA sequence: TGTGCCTGTGACACGGTCTACTGGGGGATACGCCCTAGCTCCTGGGACACCCGACAGATGTTTTTC.

In this sample, this clone turned up a few times. A far larger clone is just one base off, so this is likely a read error. This CDR3 is also generated by other DNA sequences in the sample. The rearrangement joins TRDV2 to TRDJ3; TRDD3 aligns across 12 bases. Germline CDR1 GEAIGNYY, CDR2 EKD. The CDR3 extends over 19 amino acids. CDR3 loop: CACDTLGDTSSWDTRQMFF. The DNA for the CDR3 is TGTGCCTGCGACACTCTGGGGGATACGAGCTCCTGGGACACCCGACAGATGTTTTTC.

This clone was detected ten times or more. Distinct nucleotide sequences in the sample also encode this CDR3. The chain is built from TRDV2 and TRDJ3; D might be TRDD3 (6 bases). Deletions cut 4 bases from V and 0 bases from J, with 15 bases between. This CDR3 contains 18 residues. CDR1 is GEAIGNYY, CDR2 EKD, per germline. CDR3 loop: CACEGISGVSWDTRQMFF. The CDR3 nucleotides are TGTGCCTGTGAAGGGATAAGCGGAGTCTCCTGGGACACCCGACAGATGTTTTTC.

In regard to this clone: TCRdb's protein, taken from a much larger clone, differs from this DNA's translation at residue 11, likely owing to a read error; the protein displayed comes from the DNA. Different DNA sequences within this sample yield the same CDR3. V is TRDV2 and J is TRDJ2, with 8 bases fitting TRDD3. Germline V gene data show CDR1 as GEAIGNYY and CDR2 as EKD. The CDR3 is 14 residues long. The CDR3 region is CACDTWGMTARLFF. The CDR3 bases are TGTGCCTGTGACACCTGGGGGATGACGGCACGACTCTTCTTT.

Turning to this clone: This likely reflects a read error, since a far larger clone is one base away. The gene calls are TRDV2 and TRDJ3; D possibly corresponds to TRDD3 (6 bases). The germline V gene encodes CDR1 GEAIGNYY and CDR2 EKD. The CDR3 runs to 19 residues. The CDR3 coding sequence is TGTGCCTGTGACACCGTGGGGATTCGGAGCTCCCGGGACACCCGACAGATGTTTTTC. Protein: CACDTVGIRSSRDTRQMFF.

This clone was recorded a few times. A far larger clone is off by one base, so a read error is likely. V usage is TRDV2 and J usage is TRDJ3; 11 positions agree with TRDD3. The trim removed 3 bases at V and 0 bases at J, leaving 9 bases unmatched. Per germline, CDR1 GEAIGNYY and CDR2 EKD. The CDR3 extends over 20 amino acids. The CDR3: CACDAADTGGYSWDTRQMFF. As DNA, the CDR3 is TGTGCCTGTGACGCCGCTGATACTGGGGGATACTCCTGGGACACCCGACAGATGTTTTTC.

In the case of this clone: Translating this DNA gives a protein that differs at residue 10 from the TCRdb one, which belongs to a much larger clone; a read error is likely, and the protein shown is this translation. The V gene is TRDV2, the J gene TRDJ3, with TRDD3 matching over 7 bases. Germline-derived CDR1 and CDR2 are GEAIGNYY and EKD. The CDR3 spans 18 residues. V shed 0 bases and J 2 bases; nucleotides not matched to a gene: 6. CDR3 amino acids: CACDTGYALPWDTRQMFF. The CDR3 bases are TGTGCCTGTGACACCGGATACGCCCTCCCCTGGGACACCCGACAGATGTTTTTC.

There are a few counts of this clone. It differs at one base from a far larger clone, so likely a read error. In the same sample, other DNA sequences code for this CDR3. This rearrangement joins TRDV2 to TRDJ2; D is unclear. CDR3 size: 18 residues. Germline lookup yields CDR1 GEAIGNYY and CDR2 EKD. This chain's CDR3 is CACDSIETALNLTAQLFF. CDR3 nucleotides: TGTGCCTGTGATTCAATTGAGACTGCACTGAATTTGACGGCACAACTCTTCTTT.

This clone is medium-sized within its sample. The sample carries other DNA sequences with the same CDR3. The chain carries TRDV2 and TRDJ3, with D possibly matching TRDD3 (6 bases). The CDR3 is 18 residues long. CDR1 is GEAIGNYY, CDR2 EKD, per germline. With 0 bases removed from V and 0 bases from J, the gap between germline ends came to 11 bases. CDR3: CACDTWGGHSWDTRQMFF. DNA of the CDR3: TGTGCCTGTGACACCTGGGGGGGTCACTCCTGGGACACCCGACAGATGTTTTTC.

This clone was seen a few times. Only one base separates this from a far larger clonotype, so it likely reflects a read error. Other DNA sequences of this sample code for an identical CDR3. The chain has TRDV2 and TRDJ3; D perhaps matches TRDD3 (5 bases). Germline assignment: CDR1 GEAIGNYY and CDR2 EKD. This CDR3 contains 16 residues. The CDR3 is CACDSTASWDTRQMFF. In DNA form, the CDR3 reads TGTGCCTGTGACAGTACTGCCTCCTGGGACACCCGGCAGATGTTTTTC.

This clone was seen a few times. A read error likely explains why the TCRdb protein, taken from a much larger clone, differs from this DNA's translation at residue 9; the protein shown is translated from the DNA. The chain is built from TRDV2 and TRDJ3; 7 nucleotides agree with TRDD3. Per germline, CDR1 GEAIGNYY and CDR2 EKD. The CDR3 length is 17 residues. Trimming cost V 1 base and J 2 bases; bases outside gene matches: 4. CDR3 sequence: CACDTGGSPWDTRQMFF. In nucleotides, the CDR3 is TGTGCCTGTGACACTGGGGGAAGCCCCTGGGACACCCGACAGATGTTTTTC.

Of note for this clone: A much larger clone is a single base away; this may be a read error. Other DNA sequences of this sample code for an identical CDR3. The chain employs TRDV2 and TRDJ3; TRDD3 matches at 12 bases. The CDR3 spans 22 residues. Germline CDR1 reads GEAIGNYY; CDR2 reads EKD. The DNA for the CDR3 is TGCGCCTGTGACACTAATCTTTACTGGGGGATACCTGGGTCCTGGGACACCCGACAGATGTTTTTC. Encoded protein: CACDTNLYWGIPGSWDTRQMFF.

A note on this clone: TCRdb's protein, taken from a much larger clone, differs from this DNA's translation at residue 17, likely owing to a read error; the protein displayed comes from the DNA. The gene calls are TRDV2 and TRDJ3; 7 nucleotides align to TRDD3. Germline CDR1 is GEAIGNYY and CDR2 is EKD. CDR3 length equals 19 residues. CDR3 amino acids: CACDTVTGDGSWDTRQTFF. In DNA form, the CDR3 reads TGTGCCTGTGACACTGTAACTGGGGATGGCTCCTGGGACACCCGACAGACGTTTTTC.

This clone was detected a few times. TCRdb's listed protein matches a much larger clone and diverges from this DNA's translation at residue 12, likely through a read error; the protein shown comes from the DNA. The chain recombines TRDV2 with TRDJ1; 9 positions match TRDD3. The J gene was not available in TCRdb and was assigned here by matching the DNA to germline segments. After removal of 0 bases from V and 3 bases from J, the junction contained 10 bases not matched to a gene. CDR3 size: 17 residues. Germline loops: CDR1 GEAIGNYY, CDR2 EKD. The CDR3 loop reads CACDTVSGIREADKLIF. CDR3 nucleotide sequence: TGTGCCTGTGACACCGTTTCGGGGATACGGGAGGCCGATAAACTCATCTTT.

This clone occurred a few times. The TCRdb record carries a much larger clone's protein, which differs from this DNA's translation at residues 4 and 9; a read error is the likely cause, and the protein listed here is the DNA translation. This chain uses TRDV2 with TRDJ3; 9 bases line up with TRDD3. The germline CDR1 and CDR2 sequences are GEAIGNYY and EKD. The CDR3 has 17 residues. The trim removed 5 bases at V and 2 bases at J, leaving 6 bases unmatched. The CDR3 DNA is TGTGCCTGTGGCTACTGGGGGAGCCCCTGGGACACCCGACAGATGTTTTTC. Residues: CACGYWGSPWDTRQMFF.

This clone was seen a handful of times. The protein TCRdb gives is from a much larger clone and does not agree with this DNA's translation at residue 7, likely a read error; the protein shown here comes from the DNA. This chain uses TRDV2 with TRDJ3, with D unresolved. This CDR3 spans 19 amino acids. The V end was cut by 0 bases, the J end by 0 bases, with 14 bases between. CDR1 is GEAIGNYY and CDR2 is EKD in the germline V gene. The CDR3 DNA reads TGTGCCTGTGACACCGCGGGTGTTCAGAGCTCCTGGGACACCCGACAGATGTTTTTC. Protein: CACDTAGVQSSWDTRQMFF.

In the case of this clone: The protein given by TCRdb reflects a much larger clone and differs at residue 17 from this DNA's translation, likely from a read error; the protein shown is the DNA's translation. The chain recombines TRDV2 with TRDJ3; 12 nucleotides match TRDD3. The CDR3 covers 19 residues. CDR1 is GEAIGNYY and CDR2 is EKD in the germline V gene. CDR3 protein: CACDNVLGDTIGDTRQTFF. CDR3 in DNA: TGTGCCTGTGACAACGTACTGGGGGATACTATCGGGGACACCCGACAGACGTTTTTC.

In this sample, this clone is medium-sized. Other DNA sequences from this sample encode an identical CDR3 as well. The chain couples TRDV2 to TRDJ3; TRDD3 matches 11 bases. With V trimmed by 0 bases and J by 2 bases, 5 bases remained unmatched. The CDR3 is 19 amino acids. CDR1 is GEAIGNYY and CDR2 is EKD in the germline V gene. The CDR3 DNA follows: TGTGCCTGTGACACCGTACTGGGGGATATGACCTGGGACACCCGACAGATGTTTTTC. This codes for CACDTVLGDMTWDTRQMFF.